This T cell receptor (beta chain) was recovered during a study of blood T cell repertoires in COVID-19. Background on the study: Sites in the United States, Italy and Spain provided acute and convalescent COVID-19 samples. PBMCs, B-cell-depleted T cells, or T cells provided the cDNA or gDNA that made up the material.

In the authors' workflow: Counts of nucleated cells, estimated from reference gene primer amplification, were obtained. This table comes from immunoSEQ multiplex PCR, and its TCRdb copy is limited to in-frame clones, with some not included. V and J calls plus clone size are reproduced from that table; the DNA served to infer D and trimming. The sample yields around 300,000 clones, 75% to 90% seen once. Germline assignment: CDR1 SGHDT and CDR2 YYEEEE. V trimming: 4 bases; J trimming: 1 base; junction bases outside the gene matches: 6. This CDR3 contains 15 residues. Sequencing input: peripheral blood. This TCR derives from a woman aged 30 to 39 who had recovered from COVID-19. The rearrangement links TRBV5-6 to TRBJ1-1, with TRBD1 identical over 8 bases. The CDR3 region is CASSGRTGRNTEAFF. The CDR3 coding sequence is TGTGCCAGCAGCGGGAGGACAGGGCGGAACACTGAAGCTTTCTTT. Full variable domain (remainder filled in from reference TRBV5-6 and TRBJ1-1): DAGVTQSPTHLIKTRGQQVTLRCSPKSGHDTVSWYQQALGQGPQFIFQYYEEEERQRGNFPDRFSGHQFPNYSSELNVNALLLGDSALYLCASSGRTGRNTEAFFGQGTRLTVV.